This T cell receptor (beta chain) comes out of a study of blood T cell repertoires in COVID-19. V dropped 4 bases and J dropped 2 bases, with 9 bases sitting between them. Germline V gives CDR1 LNHDA, CDR2 SQIVND (reference sequence). The CDR3 spans 13 residues. The table came from immunoSEQ multiplex PCR; TCRdb's copy has only in-frame clones and leaves some out. The data contain approximately 280,000 clones, about 91% of them singletons. The chain combines TRBV19 with TRBJ2-7, with TRBD1 as a possible D gene (6 bases). What was sequenced was peripheral blood. The origin of this receptor is a woman aged 60-75 years with acute or convalescent COVID-19. The CDR3 region has the DNA TGTGCCAGTAGTAAAACAGGGCCCTACGAGCAGTACTTC. Its protein is CASSKTGPYEQYF.